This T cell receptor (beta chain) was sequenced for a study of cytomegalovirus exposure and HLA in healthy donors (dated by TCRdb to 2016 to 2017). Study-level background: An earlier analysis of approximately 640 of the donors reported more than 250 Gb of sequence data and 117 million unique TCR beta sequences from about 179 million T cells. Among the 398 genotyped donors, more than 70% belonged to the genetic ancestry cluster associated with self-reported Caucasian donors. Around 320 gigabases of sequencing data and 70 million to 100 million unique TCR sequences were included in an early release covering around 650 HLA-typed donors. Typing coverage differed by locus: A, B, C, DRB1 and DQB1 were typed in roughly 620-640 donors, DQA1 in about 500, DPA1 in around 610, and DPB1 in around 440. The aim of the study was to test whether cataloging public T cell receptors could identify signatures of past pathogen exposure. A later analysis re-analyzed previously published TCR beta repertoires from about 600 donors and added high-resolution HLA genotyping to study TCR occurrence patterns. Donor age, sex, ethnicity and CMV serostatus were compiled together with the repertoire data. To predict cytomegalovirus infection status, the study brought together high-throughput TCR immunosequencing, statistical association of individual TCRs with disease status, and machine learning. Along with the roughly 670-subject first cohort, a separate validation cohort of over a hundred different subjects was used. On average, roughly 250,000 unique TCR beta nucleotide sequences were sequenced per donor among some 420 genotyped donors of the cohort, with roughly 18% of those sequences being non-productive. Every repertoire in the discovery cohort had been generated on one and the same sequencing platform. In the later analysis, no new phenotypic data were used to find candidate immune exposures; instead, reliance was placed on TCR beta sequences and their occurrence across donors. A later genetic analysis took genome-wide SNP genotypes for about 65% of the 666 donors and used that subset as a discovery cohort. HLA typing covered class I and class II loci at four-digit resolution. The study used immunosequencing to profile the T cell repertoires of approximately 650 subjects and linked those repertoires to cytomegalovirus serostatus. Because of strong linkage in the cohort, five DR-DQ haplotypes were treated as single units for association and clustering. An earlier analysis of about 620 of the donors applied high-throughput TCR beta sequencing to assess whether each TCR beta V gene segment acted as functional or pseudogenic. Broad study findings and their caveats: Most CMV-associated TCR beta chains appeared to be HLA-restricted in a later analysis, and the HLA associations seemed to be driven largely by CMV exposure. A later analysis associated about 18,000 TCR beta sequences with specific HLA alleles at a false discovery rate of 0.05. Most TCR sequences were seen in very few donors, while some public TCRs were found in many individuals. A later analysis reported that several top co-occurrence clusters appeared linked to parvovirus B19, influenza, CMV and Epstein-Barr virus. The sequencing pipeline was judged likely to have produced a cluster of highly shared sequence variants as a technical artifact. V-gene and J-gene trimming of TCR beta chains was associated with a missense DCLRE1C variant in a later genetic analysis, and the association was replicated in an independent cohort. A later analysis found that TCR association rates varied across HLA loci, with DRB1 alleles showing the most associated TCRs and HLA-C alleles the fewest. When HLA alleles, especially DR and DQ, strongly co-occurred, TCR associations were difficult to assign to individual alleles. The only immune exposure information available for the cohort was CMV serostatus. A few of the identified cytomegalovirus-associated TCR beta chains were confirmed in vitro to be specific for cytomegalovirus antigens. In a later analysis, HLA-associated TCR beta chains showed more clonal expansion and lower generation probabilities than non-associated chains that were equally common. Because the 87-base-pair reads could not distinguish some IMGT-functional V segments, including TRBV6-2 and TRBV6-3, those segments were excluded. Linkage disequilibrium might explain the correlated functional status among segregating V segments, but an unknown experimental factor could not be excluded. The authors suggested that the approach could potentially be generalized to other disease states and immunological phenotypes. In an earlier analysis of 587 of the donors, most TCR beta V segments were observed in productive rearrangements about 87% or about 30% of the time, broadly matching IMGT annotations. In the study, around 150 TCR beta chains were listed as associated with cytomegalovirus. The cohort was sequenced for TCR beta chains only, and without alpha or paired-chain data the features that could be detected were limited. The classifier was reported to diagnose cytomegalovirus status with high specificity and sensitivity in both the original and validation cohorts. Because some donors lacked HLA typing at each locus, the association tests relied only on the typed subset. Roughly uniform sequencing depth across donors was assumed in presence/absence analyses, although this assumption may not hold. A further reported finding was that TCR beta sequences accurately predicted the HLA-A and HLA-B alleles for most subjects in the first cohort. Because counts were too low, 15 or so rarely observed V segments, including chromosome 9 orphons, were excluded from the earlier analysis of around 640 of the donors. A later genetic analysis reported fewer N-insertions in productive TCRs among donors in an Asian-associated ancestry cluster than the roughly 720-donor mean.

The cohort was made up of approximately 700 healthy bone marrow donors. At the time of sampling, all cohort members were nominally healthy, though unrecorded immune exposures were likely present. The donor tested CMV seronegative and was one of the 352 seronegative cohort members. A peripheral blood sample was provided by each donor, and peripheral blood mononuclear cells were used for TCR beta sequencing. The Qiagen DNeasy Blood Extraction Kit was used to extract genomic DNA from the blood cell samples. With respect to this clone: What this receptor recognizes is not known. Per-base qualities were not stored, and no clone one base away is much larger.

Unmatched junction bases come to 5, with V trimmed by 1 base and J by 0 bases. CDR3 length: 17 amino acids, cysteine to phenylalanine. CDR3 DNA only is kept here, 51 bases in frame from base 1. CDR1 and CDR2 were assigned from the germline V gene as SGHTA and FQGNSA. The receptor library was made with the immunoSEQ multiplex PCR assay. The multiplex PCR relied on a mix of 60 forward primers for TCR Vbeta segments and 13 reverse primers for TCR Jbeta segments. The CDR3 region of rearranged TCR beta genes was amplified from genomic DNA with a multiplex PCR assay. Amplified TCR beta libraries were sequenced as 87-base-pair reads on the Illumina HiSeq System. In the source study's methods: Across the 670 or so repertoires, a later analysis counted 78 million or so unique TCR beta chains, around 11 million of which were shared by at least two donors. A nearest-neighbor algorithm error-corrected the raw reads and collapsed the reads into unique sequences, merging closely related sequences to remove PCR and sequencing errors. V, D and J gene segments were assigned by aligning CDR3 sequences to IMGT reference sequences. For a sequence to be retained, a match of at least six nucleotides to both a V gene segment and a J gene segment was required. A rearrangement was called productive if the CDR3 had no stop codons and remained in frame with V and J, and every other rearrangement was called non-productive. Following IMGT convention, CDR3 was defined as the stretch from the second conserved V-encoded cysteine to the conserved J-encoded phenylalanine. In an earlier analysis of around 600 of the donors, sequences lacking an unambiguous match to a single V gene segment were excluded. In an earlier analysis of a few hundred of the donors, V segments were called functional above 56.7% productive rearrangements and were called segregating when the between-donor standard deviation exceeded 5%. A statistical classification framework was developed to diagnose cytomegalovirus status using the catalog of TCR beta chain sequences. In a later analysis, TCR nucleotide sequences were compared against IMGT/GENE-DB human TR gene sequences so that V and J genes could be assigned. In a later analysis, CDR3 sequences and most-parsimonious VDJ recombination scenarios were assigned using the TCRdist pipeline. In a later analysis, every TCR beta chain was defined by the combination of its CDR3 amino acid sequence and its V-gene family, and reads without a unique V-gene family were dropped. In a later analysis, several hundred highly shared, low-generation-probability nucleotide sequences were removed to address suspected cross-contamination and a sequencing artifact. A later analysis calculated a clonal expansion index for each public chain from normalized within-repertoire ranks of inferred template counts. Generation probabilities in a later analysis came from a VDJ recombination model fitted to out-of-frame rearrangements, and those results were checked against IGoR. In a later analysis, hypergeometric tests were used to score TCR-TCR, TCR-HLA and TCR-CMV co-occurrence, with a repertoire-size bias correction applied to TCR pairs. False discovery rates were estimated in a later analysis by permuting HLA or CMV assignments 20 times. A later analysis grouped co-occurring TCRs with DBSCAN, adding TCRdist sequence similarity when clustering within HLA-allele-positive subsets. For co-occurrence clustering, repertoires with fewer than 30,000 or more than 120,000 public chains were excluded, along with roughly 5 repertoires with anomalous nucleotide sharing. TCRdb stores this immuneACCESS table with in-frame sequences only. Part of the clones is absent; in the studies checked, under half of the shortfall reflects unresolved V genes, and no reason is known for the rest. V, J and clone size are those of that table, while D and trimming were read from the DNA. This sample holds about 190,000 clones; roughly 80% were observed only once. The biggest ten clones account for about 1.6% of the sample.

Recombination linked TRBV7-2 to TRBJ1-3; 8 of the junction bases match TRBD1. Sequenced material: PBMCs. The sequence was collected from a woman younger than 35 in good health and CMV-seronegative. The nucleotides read TGTGCCAGCAGCTTAGTGGCTACAGGGGGCTCTGGAAACACCATATATTTT. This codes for CASSLVATGGSGNTIYF.